This T cell receptor (beta chain) was sequenced in a study of shared clonotypes between healthy human individuals. Unmatched junction bases numbered 11, after V lost 5 bases and J lost 5 bases. Germline CDR1 and CDR2: SGHVS and FQNEAQ. This CDR3 comprises 15 residues. General study results and limits: Shared across a few donors were approximately 5% of the naive CD4 clonotypes.

Sequencing was performed with immunoSEQ multiplex PCR; in TCRdb, only in-frame clones are kept and a portion is missing. The data hold a few million clones, with over 90% observed a single time. Points on this clone: Antigen unknown.

The chain recombines TRBV7-8 with TRBJ1-2; TRBD1 agrees at 7 bases. Sequenced: naive CD4+ T cells from PBMCs. Subset indicated: CD45RA+ positively selected. This TCR derives from a man between 18 and 29 years old in good health. Some clones in this sample may be carry-over from other donors' samples. CDR3 amino acids: CASSTEQGRSYGYTF. CDR3 coding DNA: TGTGCCAGCAGCACAGAACAGGGGAGGTCTTATGGCTACACCTTC.